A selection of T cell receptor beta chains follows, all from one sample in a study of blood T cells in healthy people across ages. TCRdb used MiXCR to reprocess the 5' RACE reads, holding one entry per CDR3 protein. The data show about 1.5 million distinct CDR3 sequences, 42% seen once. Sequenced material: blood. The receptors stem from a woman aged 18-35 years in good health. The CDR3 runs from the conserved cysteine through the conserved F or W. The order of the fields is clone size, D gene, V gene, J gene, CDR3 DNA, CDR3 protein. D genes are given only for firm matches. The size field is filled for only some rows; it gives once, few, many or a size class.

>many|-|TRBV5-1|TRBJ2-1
TGCGCCAGCAGCTTGTATTGGGGGGCCGTCAATGAGCAGTTCTTC
CASSLYWGAVNEQFF
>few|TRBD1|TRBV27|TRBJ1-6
TGTGCCAGCAGTTTACTCCCACAGGGGGCGACCCACTTT
CASSLLPQGATHF
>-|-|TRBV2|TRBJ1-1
TGTGCCAGCAACCCGGGCTTAACTGAAGCTTTCTTT
CASNPGLTEAFF
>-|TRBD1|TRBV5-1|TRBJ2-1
TGCGCCAGCAGCTTGGAGACAGGGGGTTATGAGCAGTTCTTC
CASSLETGGYEQFF
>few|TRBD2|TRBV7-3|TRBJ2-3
TGTGCCAGCAGCTTAGCAGCGGGAGGTCGGGTAGATACGCAGTATTTT
CASSLAAGGRVDTQYF
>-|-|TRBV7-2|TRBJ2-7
TGTGCCAGCAGCTTAAGGGTCGACGGCGAGCAGTACTTC
CASSLRVDGEQYF
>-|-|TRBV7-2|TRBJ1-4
TGTGCCAGCAGCTTACAGGGTTCGCTGTTTTTT
CASSLQGSLFF
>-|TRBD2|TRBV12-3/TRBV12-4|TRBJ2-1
TGTGCCAGCAGTTTAAGGCGGGGGAATTACAATGAGCAGTTCTTC
CASSLRRGNYNEQFF
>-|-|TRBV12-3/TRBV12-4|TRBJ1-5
TGTGCCAGCACCCTCGGGGGGCATCAGCCCCAGCATTTT
CASTLGGHQPQHF
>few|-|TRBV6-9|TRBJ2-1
TGTGCCAGCAGTTACTCCACAGGTCCCATTGGCGACAATGAGCAGTTCTTC
CASSYSTGPIGDNEQFF
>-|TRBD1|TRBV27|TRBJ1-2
TGTGCCAGCAGACCCGGACAGGACTATGGGGGCTACACCTTC
CASRPGQDYGGYTF
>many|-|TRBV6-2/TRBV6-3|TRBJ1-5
TGTGCCAGCAGTGACCGGGACAATCAGCCCCAGCATTTT
CASSDRDNQPQHF
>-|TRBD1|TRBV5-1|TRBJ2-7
TGCGCCAGCAGCTTGGGCTCAGGGGGCTACTCCTACGAGCAGTACTTC
CASSLGSGGYSYEQYF
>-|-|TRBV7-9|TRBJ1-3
TGTGCCAGCAGTCTCATGGGGGGCACGGTATCCAGGGACACCATATATTTT
CASSLMGGTVSRDTIYF
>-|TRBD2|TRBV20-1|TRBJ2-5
TGCAGTGCTATAAGCGGGGGGCCGGGAGAGACCCAGTACTTC
CSAISGGPGETQYF
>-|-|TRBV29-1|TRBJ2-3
TGCAGCGTTGCGCAAAGATTGATAGATACGCAGTATTTT
CSVAQRLIDTQYF
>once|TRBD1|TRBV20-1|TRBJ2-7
TGCAGTGCTAGAGGGACAGGCAGAGGGTACAATGAGCAGTACTTC
CSARGTGRGYNEQYF
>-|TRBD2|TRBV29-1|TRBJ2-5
TGCAGCGCTGGGGGTAGCGGGGGGGCGAATGAGCAGTACTTC
CSAGGSGGANEQYF
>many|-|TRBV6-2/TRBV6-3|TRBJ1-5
TGTGCCAGCAGTCAGAGCAATCAGCCCCAGCATTTT
CASSQSNQPQHF
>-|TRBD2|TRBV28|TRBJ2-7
TGTGCCAGCAGTCACGGACTAGCCGACTCCTACGAGCAGTACTTC
CASSHGLADSYEQYF
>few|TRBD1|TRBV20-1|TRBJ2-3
TGCAGTGCGAGAGGGACAGGGAACACAGATACGCAGTATTTT
CSARGTGNTDTQYF
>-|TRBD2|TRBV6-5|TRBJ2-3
TGTGCCACCAACTCCCGGCTAGCGGGCACAGATACGCAGTATTTT
CATNSRLAGTDTQYF
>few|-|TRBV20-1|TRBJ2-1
TGCAGTCCCGAGCCGGGAGAAGGTTATGAGCAGTTCTTC
CSPEPGEGYEQFF
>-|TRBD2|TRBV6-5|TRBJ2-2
TGTGCCAGCAGTTACTCGAATTCGGGGGGGCACGGGGAGCTGTTTTTT
CASSYSNSGGHGELFF
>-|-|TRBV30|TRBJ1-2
TGTGCCTGGGAACCAGGAAGCAGTTATGGCTACACCTTC
CAWEPGSSYGYTF
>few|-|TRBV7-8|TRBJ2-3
TGTGCCAGCAGCACCTGGGACGGCGACACAGATACGCAGTATTTT
CASSTWDGDTDTQYF
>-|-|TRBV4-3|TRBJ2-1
TGCGCCAGCAGCCAAGATCTTGGTAATAGCTACAATGAGCAGTTCTTC
CASSQDLGNSYNEQFF
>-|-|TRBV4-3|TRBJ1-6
TGCGCCAGCAGCCAAGAAGACAGGAAGGATAATTCACCCCTCCACTTT
CASSQEDRKDNSPLHF
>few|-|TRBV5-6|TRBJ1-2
TGTGCCAGCAGCAGAGATTCCGGCTATGGCTACACCTTC
CASSRDSGYGYTF
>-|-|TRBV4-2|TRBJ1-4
TGTGCCAGCAGCCAGGGGAGAACTAATGAAAAACTGTTTTTT
CASSQGRTNEKLFF
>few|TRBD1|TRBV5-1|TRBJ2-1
TGCGCCAGCAGCGCGGGGACAGGGGGCGAGTATGAGCAGTTCTTC
CASSAGTGGEYEQFF
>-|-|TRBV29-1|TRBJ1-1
TGCAGCGTTGTCGGGGGCACACCCGAAGCTTTCTTT
CSVVGGTPEAFF
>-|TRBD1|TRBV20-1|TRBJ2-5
TGCAGTGTCATACCGGGACAGGCACGGACCCAGTACTTC
CSVIPGQARTQYF
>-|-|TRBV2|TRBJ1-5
TGTGCCAGCAGGCAGAGGGGCAATCTCAATCAGCCCCAGCATTTT
CASRQRGNLNQPQHF
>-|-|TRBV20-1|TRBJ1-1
TGCAGTGCTAGTTCGGGCACTGAAGCTTTCTTT
CSASSGTEAFF
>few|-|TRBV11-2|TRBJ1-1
TGTGCCAGCAGCTTAGCCCCCGCAGGGAGCACTGAAGCTTTCTTT
CASSLAPAGSTEAFF
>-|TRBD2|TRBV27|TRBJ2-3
TGTGCCAGCAGTTCCCTTCTAGCGGGGGACCGCACAGATACGCAGTATTTT
CASSSLLAGDRTDTQYF
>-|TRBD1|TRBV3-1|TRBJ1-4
TGTGCCAGCAGCCTCGGGCGACAGGGGAATGAAAAACTGTTTTTT
CASSLGRQGNEKLFF
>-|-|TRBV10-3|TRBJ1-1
TGTGCCATCAGTGAGGGTACCGGGACAATAAACACTGAAGCTTTCTTT
CAISEGTGTINTEAFF
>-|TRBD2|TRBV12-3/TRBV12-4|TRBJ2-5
TGTGCCAGCAGTTTCGGACTAGCGGGGTCACAAGAGACCCAGTACTTC
CASSFGLAGSQETQYF
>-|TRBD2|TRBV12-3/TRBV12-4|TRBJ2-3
TGTGCCAGCAGTTTTGCGTCCGGGAGGGGCGCAGATACGCAGTATTTT
CASSFASGRGADTQYF
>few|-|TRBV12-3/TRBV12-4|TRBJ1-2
TGTGCCAGCAGTTTAGCAGTTCACTATGGCTACACCTTC
CASSLAVHYGYTF
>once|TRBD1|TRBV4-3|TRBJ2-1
TGCGCCAGCAGCCCCGTAAGGGACAGGGATTACAATGAGCGGTTCTTC
CASSPVRDRDYNERFF
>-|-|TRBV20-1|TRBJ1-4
TGCAGTGCTAGTCAGACAGGTGTTAATGAAAAACTGTTTTTT
CSASQTGVNEKLFF
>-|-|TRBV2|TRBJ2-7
TGTGCCAGCAGTGAAAGAGGCAGGGGCGAGCAGTACTTC
CASSERGRGEQYF
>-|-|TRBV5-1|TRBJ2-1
TGCGCCAGCAGCTTGGTTACTGCCCACAATGAGCAGTTCTTC
CASSLVTAHNEQFF
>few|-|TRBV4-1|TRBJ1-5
TGCGCCAGCAGCCAACAACATTATAGCAATCAGCCCCAGCATTTT
CASSQQHYSNQPQHF
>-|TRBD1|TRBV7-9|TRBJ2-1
TGTGCCAGCAGCTTAGTGTGGACAGGCAATGAGCAGTTCTTC
CASSLVWTGNEQFF
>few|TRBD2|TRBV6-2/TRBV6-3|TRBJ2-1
TGTGCCAGCAGACTAGCGGGAGTCCTCAATGAGCAGTTCTTC
CASRLAGVLNEQFF
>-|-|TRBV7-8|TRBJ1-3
TGTGCCAGCAGCTCCCGAGTGATTAGCTCTGGAAACACCATATATTTT
CASSSRVISSGNTIYF
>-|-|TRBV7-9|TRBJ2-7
TGTGCCTGCAGCTCTCCGGGACACGTGGTCTACGAGCAGTACTTC
CACSSPGHVVYEQYF
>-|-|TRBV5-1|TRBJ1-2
TGCGCCAGCCGGACACAGGGTGGGGACTATGGCTACACCTTC
CASRTQGGDYGYTF
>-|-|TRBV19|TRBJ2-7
TGTGCCAGTAGTATAGCGTCTGCGGGACAAAGCTACGAGCAGTACTTC
CASSIASAGQSYEQYF
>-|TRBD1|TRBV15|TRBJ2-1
TGTGCCACCAGCAAATCGCTCGGGACAGGTTACAATGAGCAGTTCTTC
CATSKSLGTGYNEQFF
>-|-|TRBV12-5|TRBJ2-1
TGTGCTAGTGGTTTGTGGCGTGCCAATGAGCAGTTCTTC
CASGLWRANEQFF